Listed here are 8 T cell receptor beta chains from one sample, sequenced in a study of blood T cell repertoires in COVID-19. Method: immunoSEQ multiplex PCR; TCRdb's copy keeps in-frame clones and lacks some. The data hold about 71,000 clones, with around 87% observed a single time. Sequencing input: peripheral blood. The source of these receptors is a man aged 45 to 65 with acute or convalescent COVID-19.

The chain carries TRBV10-2 and TRBJ2-7; 12 bases align to TRBD1. Per the germline V gene, CDR1 is WSHSY and CDR2 is SAAADI. The V gene end was trimmed by 9 bases and the J gene end by 0 bases; junction bases not matched to a gene: 6. The CDR3 loop spans 15 amino acids. CDR3 DNA sequence: TGCGCCAGTCGACCGGGACAGGGGGCCTCCTACGAGCAGTACTTC. This encodes CASRPGQGASYEQYF.

V is TRBV2 and J is TRBJ1-5; weak D call: TRBD1 (6 bases). Germline V lookup: CDR1 SNHLY, CDR2 FYNNEI. The CDR3 has 15 residues. V lost 1 base, J lost 6 bases, and 13 bases lay in between. The CDR3 DNA follows: TGTGCCAGCAGTGAAGTCCAGGGGCGGTCTCAGCCCCAGCATTTT. Its translation is CASSEVQGRSQPQHF.

This clone has only one observation. This chain joins TRBV27 and TRBJ1-6, with D unclear. CDR1 and CDR2 (germline): MNHEY, SMNVEV (reference sequence). Trimming removed 6 bases from V and 4 bases from J, with 16 bases in between. This CDR3 region has 16 residues. The CDR3 here is CASRTRNRRYNSPLHF. Here the CDR3 DNA reads TGTGCCAGCAGGACGAGGAACCGGAGATATAATTCACCCCTCCACTTT.

The chain links TRBV7-9 to TRBJ1-2; D might be TRBD1 (5 bases). Germline values: CDR1 SEHNR, CDR2 FQNEAQ (reference sequence). V lost 4 bases and J lost 4, with 13 bases in between. The CDR3 extends over 14 amino acids. CDR3: CASSSRDYVYGYTF. CDR3 DNA: TGTGCCAGCAGCTCCCGGGACTACGTCTATGGCTACACCTTC. The variable domain in full, completed from reference TRBV7-9 and TRBJ1-2, reads DTGVSQNPRHKITKRGQNVTFRCDPISEHNRLYWYRQTLGQGPEFLTYFQNEAQLEKSRLLSDRFSAERPKGSFSTLEIQRTEQGDSAMYLCASSSRDYVYGYTFGSGTRLTVV.

The chain recombines TRBV2 with TRBJ1-2, with D perhaps TRBD1 (5 bases). CDR1 is SNHLY and CDR2 is FYNNEI in the germline V gene. CDR3 length: 12 amino acids. V was cut by 8 bases and J by 4 bases, with 11 bases left in between. CDR3 residues: CASGGDLYGYTF. CDR3 DNA: TGTGCCAGCGGAGGGGACCTCTATGGCTACACCTTC. The entire variable domain, with the rest obtained from reference TRBV2 and TRBJ1-2, is as follows: EPEVTQTPSHQVTQMGQEVILRCVPISNHLYFYWYRQILGQKVEFLVSFYNNEISEKSEIFDDQFSVERPDGSNFTLKIRSTKLEDSAMYFCASGGDLYGYTFGSGTRLTVV.

This clone was observed once. The V gene is TRBV7-3, the J gene TRBJ2-3; 7 bases map to TRBD2. Trimming cost V 5 bases and J 1 base; bases outside gene matches: 6. Germline CDR1 reads SGHTA; CDR2 reads FQGTGA. The CDR3 is made up of 15 amino acids. DNA for the CDR3: TGTGCCAGCAGCGACAGCGGGGACGGCACAGATACGCAGTATTTT. Amino acids: CASSDSGDGTDTQYF. Together with reference TRBV7-3 and TRBJ2-3, the CDR3 gives the full variable domain: GAGVSQTPSNKVTEKGKYVELRCDPISGHTALYWYRQSLGQGPEFLIYFQGTGAADDSGLPNDRFFAVRPEGSVSTLKIQRTERGDSAVYLCASSDSGDGTDTQYFGPGTRLTVL.

CDR3 region: CASSSQGGTEAFF. CDR3 nucleotides: TGTGCCAGCAGCTCCCAGGGAGGCACTGAAGCTTTCTTT. The rearrangement joins TRBV12-3 or TRBV12-4 to TRBJ1-1, with TRBD1 as a possible D gene (5 bases). This CDR3 spans 13 amino acids. V was pared by 6 bases and J by 4 bases, with 12 bases between.

This chain joins TRBV12-3 or TRBV12-4 and TRBJ1-3; no reliable D call. V gave up 2 bases and J gave up 6 bases, with 2 bases separating them. The CDR3 has 11 residues. Written as DNA, the CDR3 is TGTGCCAGCAGTTTACTAAACACCATATATTTT. It yields the protein CASSLLNTIYF.